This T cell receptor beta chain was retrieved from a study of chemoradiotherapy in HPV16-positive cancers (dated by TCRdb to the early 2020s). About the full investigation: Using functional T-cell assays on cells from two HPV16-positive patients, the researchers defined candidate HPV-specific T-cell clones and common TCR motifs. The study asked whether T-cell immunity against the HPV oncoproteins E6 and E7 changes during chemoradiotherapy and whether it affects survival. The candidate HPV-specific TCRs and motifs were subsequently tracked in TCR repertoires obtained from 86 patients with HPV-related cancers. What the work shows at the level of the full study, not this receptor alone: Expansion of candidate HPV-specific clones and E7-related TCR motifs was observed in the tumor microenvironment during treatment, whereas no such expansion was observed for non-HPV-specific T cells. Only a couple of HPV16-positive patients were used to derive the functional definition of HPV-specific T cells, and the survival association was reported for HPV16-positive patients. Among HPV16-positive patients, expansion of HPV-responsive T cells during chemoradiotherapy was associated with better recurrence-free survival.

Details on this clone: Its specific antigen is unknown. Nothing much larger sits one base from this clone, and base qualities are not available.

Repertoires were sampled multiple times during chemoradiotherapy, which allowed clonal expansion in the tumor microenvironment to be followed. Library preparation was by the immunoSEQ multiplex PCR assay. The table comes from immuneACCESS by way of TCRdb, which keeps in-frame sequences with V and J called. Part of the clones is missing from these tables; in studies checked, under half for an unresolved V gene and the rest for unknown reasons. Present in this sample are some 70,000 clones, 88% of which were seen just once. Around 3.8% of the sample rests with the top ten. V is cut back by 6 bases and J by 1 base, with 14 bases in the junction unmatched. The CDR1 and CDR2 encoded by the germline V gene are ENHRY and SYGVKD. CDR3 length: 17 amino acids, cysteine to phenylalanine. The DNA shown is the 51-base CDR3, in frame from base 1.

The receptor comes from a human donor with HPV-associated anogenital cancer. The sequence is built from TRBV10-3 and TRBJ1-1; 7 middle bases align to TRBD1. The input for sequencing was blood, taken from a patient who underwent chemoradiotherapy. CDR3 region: CAISARPQGGTNTEAFF. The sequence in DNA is TGTGCCATCAGCGCTCGCCCTCAGGGGGGGACGAACACTGAAGCTTTCTTT.